This T cell receptor (beta chain) was captured in a study of blood T cell repertoires in COVID-19. Study information: PBMCs, B-cell-depleted T cells, or T cells provided the cDNA or gDNA that made up the material.

Sequenced by immunoSEQ multiplex PCR; TCRdb stores in-frame clones only, minus some. The table shows under 200,000 clones, with about 80% occurring only once. This CDR3 region has 12 residues. The V end was cut by 2 bases, the J end by 8 bases, with 9 bases between. The germline V gene has CDR1 MDHEN and CDR2 SYDVKM. The receptor's source is a man in his 70s with active or convalescent COVID-19. The chain is built from TRBV28 and TRBJ1-2; a weak D match, TRBD1 (5 bases). Sequencing used peripheral blood. The CDR3 protein is CASSLRGLGYTF. CDR3 nucleotides: TGTGCCAGCAGTTTAAGGGGTTTGGGCTACACCTTC.